The clone carrying this TCR beta chain has a single count. In the original processing: By means of reference gene primer amplification, nucleated cell counts were estimated. The protocol was immunoSEQ multiplex PCR, while the TCRdb copy is restricted to in-frame clones and leaves out a portion. V, J and clone size derive from that table, while D and trimming were established from the DNA sequence. The table lists approximately 300,000 clones, more than 75% of them singletons. Those enrolled, adults aged 18 to 89 years, came from roughly 23 US areas. Cohort 3 recovery required two negative PCRs, clearance, or symptom resolution. The sample comes from a study of blood T cell repertoires in COVID-19. As for the study in general: PBMCs, B-cell-depleted T cells, or T cells provided the cDNA or gDNA that made up the material.

The source of this sequence is a man aged 60 to 75 who had recovered from COVID-19. The sequenced material came from PBMCs or T cells enriched from blood (not recorded which).

Written as DNA, the CDR3 is TGTGCCAGCAGCTGGACTAGCAATGAGCAGTTCTTC. This encodes CASSWTSNEQFF. The rearrangement links TRBV5-6 to TRBJ2-1, with 7 bases aligning to TRBD2. The V gene's germline CDR1 is SGHDT and CDR2 YYEEEE. The ends lost 3 bases at V and 6 bases at J; junction bases unmatched: 0. CDR3 length: 12 residues.